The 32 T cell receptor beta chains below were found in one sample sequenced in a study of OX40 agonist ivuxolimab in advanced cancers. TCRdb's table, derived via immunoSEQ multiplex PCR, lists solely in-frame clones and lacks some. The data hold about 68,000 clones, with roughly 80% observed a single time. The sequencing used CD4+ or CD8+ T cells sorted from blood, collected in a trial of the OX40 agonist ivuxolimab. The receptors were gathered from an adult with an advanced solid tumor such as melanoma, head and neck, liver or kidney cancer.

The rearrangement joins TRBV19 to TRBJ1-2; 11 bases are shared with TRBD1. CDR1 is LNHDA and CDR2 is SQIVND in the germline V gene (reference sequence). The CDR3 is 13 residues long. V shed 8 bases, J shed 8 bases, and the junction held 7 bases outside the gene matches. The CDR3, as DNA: TGTGCCAGTGCCCGGGACAGGGGGGAAGGCTACACCTTC. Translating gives CASARDRGEGYTF.

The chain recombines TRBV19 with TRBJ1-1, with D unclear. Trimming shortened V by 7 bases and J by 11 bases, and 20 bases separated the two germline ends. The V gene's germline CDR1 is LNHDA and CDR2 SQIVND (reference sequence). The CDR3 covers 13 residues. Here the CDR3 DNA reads TGTGCCAGTACCAGTATGCCCCTGCTTAGGGCTTTCTTT. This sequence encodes CASTSMPLLRAFF.

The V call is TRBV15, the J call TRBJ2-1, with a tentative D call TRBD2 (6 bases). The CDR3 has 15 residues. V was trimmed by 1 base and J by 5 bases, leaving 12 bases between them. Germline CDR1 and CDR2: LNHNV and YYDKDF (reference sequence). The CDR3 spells CATSRVPSDNNEQFF. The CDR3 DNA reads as TGTGCCACCAGCAGAGTTCCTAGCGACAACAATGAGCAGTTCTTC.

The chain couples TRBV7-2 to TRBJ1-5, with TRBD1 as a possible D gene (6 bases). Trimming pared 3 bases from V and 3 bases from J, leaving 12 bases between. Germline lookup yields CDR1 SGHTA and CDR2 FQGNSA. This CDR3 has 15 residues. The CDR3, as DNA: TGTGCCAGCAGCTTCTCTGGACAGAACAATCAGCCCCAGCATTTT. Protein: CASSFSGQNNQPQHF. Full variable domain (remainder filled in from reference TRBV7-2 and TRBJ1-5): GAGVSQSPSNKVTEKGKDVELRCDPISGHTALYWYRQSLGQGLEFLIYFQGNSAPDKSGLPSDRFSAERTGGSVSTLTIQRTQQEDSAVYLCASSFSGQNNQPQHFGDGTRLSIL.

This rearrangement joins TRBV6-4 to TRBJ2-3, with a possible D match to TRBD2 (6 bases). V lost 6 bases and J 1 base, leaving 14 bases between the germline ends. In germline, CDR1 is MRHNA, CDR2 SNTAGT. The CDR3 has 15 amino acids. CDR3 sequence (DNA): TGTGCCAGCAGAAAAAGCGGAGGGGGCACAGATACGCAGTATTTT. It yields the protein CASRKSGGGTDTQYF.

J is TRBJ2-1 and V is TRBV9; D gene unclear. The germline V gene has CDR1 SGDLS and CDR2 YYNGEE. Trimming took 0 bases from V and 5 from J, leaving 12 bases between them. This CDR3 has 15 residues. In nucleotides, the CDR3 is TGTGCCAGCAGCGTAGCTCCTTGGGCCAACAATGAGCAGTTCTTC. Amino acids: CASSVAPWANNEQFF.

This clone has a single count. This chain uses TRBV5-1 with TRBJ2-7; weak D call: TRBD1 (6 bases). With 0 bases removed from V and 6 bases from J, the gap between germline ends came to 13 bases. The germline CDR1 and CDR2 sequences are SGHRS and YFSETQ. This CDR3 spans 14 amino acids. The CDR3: CASSLGQANGEQYV. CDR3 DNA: TGCGCCAGCAGCTTGGGACAGGCAAACGGCGAGCAGTACGTC.

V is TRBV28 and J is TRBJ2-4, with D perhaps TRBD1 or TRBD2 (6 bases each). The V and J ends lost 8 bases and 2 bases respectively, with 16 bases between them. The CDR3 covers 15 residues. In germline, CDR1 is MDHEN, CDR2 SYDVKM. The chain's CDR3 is CASHTPGATKNIQYF. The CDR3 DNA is TGTGCCAGCCACACCCCGGGGGCAACCAAAAACATTCAGTACTTC.

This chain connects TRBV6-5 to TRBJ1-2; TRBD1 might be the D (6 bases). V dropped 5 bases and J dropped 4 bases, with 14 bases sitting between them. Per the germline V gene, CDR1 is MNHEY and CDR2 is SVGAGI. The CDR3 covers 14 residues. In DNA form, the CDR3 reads TGTGCCAGCAGTGAGGTAGGGGGAGTCTATGGCTACACCTTC. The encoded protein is CASSEVGGVYGYTF.

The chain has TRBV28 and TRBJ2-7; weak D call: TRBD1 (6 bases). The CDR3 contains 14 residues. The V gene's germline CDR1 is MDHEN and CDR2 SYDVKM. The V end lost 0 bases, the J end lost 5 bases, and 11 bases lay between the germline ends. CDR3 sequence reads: CASSLWGANHEQYF. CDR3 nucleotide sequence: TGTGCCAGCAGTTTATGGGGGGCGAACCACGAGCAGTACTTC.

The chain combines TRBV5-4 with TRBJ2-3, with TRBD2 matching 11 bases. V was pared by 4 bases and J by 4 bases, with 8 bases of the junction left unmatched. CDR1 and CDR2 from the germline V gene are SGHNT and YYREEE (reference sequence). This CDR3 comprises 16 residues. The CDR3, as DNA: TGTGCCAGCAGCGGGCTCGTAGCGGGGGGGGCAGATACGCAGTATTTT. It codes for CASSGLVAGGADTQYF.

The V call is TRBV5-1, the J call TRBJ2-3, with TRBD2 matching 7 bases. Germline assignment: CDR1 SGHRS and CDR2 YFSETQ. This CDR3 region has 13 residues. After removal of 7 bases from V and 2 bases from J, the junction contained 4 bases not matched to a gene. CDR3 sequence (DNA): TGCGCCAGCGGGGGGGAGAACACAGATACGCAGTATTTT. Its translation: CASGGENTDTQYF.

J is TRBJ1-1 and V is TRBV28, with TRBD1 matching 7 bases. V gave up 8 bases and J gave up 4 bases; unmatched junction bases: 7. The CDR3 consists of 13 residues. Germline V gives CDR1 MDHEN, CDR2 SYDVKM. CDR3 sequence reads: CASVQGGSTEAFF. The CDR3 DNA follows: TGTGCCAGCGTTCAGGGGGGGAGCACTGAAGCTTTCTTT.

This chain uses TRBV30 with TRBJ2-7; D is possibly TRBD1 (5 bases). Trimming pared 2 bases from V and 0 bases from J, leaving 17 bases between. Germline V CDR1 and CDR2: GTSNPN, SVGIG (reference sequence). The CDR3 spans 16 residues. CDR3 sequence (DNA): TGTGCCTGGAGTTTCCTATTGCTTGACAGCTCCTACGAGCAGTACTTC. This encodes CAWSFLLLDSSYEQYF.

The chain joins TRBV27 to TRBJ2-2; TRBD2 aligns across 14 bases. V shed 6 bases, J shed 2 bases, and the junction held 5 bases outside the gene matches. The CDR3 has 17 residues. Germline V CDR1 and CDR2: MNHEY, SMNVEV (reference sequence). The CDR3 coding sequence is TGTGCCAGCAGCCCGGGGACTAGCGGGAGAAACACCGGGGAGCTGTTTTTT. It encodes CASSPGTSGRNTGELFF.

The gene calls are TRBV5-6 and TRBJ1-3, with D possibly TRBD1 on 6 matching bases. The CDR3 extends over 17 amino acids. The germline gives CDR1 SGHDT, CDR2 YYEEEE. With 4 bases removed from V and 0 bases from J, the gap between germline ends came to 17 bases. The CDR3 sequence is CASSMSPGTPSGNTIYF. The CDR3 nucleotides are TGTGCCAGCAGCATGTCCCCAGGGACACCCTCTGGAAACACCATATATTTT.

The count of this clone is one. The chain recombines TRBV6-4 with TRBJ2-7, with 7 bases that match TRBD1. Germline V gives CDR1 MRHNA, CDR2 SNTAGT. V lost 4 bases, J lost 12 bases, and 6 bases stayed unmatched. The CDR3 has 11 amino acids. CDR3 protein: CASSARTGPYV. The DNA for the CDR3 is TGTGCCAGCAGTGCCCGGACAGGCCCGTACGTC.

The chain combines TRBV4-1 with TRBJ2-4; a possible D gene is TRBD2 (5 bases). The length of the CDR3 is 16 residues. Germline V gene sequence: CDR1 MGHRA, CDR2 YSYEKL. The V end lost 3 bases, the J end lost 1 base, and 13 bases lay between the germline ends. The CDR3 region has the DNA TGCGCCAGCAGCCACGGGGTAAGCCGGGCCAAAAACATTCAGTACTTC. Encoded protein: CASSHGVSRAKNIQYF.

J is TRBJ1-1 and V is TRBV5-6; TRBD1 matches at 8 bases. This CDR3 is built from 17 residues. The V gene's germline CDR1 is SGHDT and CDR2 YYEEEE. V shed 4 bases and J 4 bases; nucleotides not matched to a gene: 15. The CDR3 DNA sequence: TGTGCCAGCAGCCGTATTGACCCCGGGACAGGCGGCACTGAAGCTTTCTTT. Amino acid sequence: CASSRIDPGTGGTEAFF. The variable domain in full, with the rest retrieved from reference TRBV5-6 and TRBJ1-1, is DAGVTQSPTHLIKTRGQQVTLRCSPKSGHDTVSWYQQALGQGPQFIFQYYEEEERQRGNFPDRFSGHQFPNYSSELNVNALLLGDSALYLCASSRIDPGTGGTEAFFGQGTRLTVV.

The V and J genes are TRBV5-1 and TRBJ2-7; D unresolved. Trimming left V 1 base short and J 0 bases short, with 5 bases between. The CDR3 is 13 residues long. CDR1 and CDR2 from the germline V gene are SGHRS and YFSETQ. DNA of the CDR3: TGCGCCAGCAGCTTGAGGGACTCCTACGAGCAGTACTTC. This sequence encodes CASSLRDSYEQYF.

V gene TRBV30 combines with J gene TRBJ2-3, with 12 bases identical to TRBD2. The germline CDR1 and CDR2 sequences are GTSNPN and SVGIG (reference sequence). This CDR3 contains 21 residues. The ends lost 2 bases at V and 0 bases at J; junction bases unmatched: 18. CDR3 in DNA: TGTGCCTGGAGTCCCTCGGCAGGCCAAACTAGCGGGGGGACTAGCACAGATACGCAGTATTTT. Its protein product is CAWSPSAGQTSGGTSTDTQYF.

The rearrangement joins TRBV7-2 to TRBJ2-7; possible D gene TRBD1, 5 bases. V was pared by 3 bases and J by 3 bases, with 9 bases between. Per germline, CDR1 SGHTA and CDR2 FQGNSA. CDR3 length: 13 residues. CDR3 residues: CASSLTRVYEQYF. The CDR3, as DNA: TGTGCCAGCAGCTTGACCAGGGTCTACGAGCAGTACTTC.

The CDR3 loop is CASSSGVRYTF. As DNA, the CDR3 is TGTGCCAGCAGCTCTGGGGTCCGATACACCTTC. The chain uses TRBV7-1 and TRBJ1-2, with D hard to call. TRBV7-1 has ORF status, its function being uncertain. Deletions cut 3 bases from V and 11 bases from J, with 10 bases between. This CDR3 spans 11 amino acids.

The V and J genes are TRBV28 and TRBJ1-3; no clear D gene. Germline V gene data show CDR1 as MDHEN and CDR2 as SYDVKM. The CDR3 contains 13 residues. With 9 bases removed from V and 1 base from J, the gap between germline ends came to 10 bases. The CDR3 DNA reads TGTGCCAGTACATTCGGGTCTGGAAACACCATATATTTT. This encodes CASTFGSGNTIYF.

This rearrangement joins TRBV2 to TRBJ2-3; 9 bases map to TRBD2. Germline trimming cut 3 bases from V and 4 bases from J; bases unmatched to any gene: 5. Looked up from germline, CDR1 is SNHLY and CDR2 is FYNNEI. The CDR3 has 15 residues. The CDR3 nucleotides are TGTGCCAGCAGTGAGCTAGCGGGAACCCCAGATACGCAGTATTTT. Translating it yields CASSELAGTPDTQYF.

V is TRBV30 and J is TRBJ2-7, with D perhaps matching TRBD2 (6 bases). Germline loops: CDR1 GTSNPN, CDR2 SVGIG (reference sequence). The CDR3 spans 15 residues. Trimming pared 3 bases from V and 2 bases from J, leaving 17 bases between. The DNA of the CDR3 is TGTGCCTGGAGAGTGACGCGGGGCCCGACCTACGAGCAGTACTTC. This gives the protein CAWRVTRGPTYEQYF.

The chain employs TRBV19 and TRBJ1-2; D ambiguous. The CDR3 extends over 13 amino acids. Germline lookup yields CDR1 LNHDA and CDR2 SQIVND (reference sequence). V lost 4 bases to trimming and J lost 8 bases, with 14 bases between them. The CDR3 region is CASSKVFGGGYTF. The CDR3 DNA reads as TGTGCCAGTAGTAAGGTATTCGGAGGGGGCTACACCTTC.

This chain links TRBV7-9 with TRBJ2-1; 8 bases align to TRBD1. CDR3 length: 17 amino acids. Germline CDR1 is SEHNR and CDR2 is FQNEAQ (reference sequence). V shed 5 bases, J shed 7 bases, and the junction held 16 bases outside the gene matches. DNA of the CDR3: TGTGCCAGCAGCACACGTGGTACGGGACAGGTCGGTAATGAGCAGTTCTTC. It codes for CASSTRGTGQVGNEQFF.

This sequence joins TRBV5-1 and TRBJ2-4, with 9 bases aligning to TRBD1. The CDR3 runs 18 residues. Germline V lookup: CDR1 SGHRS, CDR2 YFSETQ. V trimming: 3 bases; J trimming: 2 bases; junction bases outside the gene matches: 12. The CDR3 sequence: CASSWAPPGQGSKNIQYF. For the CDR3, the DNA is TGCGCCAGCAGCTGGGCACCTCCGGGACAGGGTTCCAAAAACATTCAGTACTTC.

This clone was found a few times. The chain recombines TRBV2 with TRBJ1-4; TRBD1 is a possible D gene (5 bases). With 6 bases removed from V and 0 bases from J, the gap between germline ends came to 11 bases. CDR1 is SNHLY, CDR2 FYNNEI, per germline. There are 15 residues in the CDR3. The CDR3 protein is CASRTDSATNEKLFF. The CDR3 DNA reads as TGTGCCAGCAGGACAGACAGTGCAACTAATGAAAAACTGTTTTTT.

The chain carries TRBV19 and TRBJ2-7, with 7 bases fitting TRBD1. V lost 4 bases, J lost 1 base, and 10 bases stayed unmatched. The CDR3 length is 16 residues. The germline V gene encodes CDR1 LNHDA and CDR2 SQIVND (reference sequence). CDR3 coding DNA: TGTGCCAGTAGTACTCGACAGGGACCGAGTTCCTACGAGCAGTACGTC. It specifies CASSTRQGPSSYEQYV.

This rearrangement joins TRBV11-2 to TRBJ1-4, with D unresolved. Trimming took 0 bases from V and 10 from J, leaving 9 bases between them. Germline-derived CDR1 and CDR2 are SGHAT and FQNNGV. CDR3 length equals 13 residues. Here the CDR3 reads CASSLDGSGKLFF. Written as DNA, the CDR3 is TGTGCCAGCAGCTTAGATGGGTCGGGAAAACTGTTTTTT.